This TCR beta chain was sequenced for a study of control samples from healthy donors and cancer patients. CDR1 and CDR2 from the germline V gene are SGDLS and YYNGEE. The CDR3 totals 14 residues. V lost 5 bases, J lost 4 bases, and 8 bases stayed unmatched. Here immunoSEQ multiplex PCR was the method, and the copy in TCRdb shows in-frame clones only, minus some. Of about 220,000 clones in the sample, around 94% were seen once. Sample: blood. The rearrangement uses TRBV9 and TRBJ2-5, with 7 bases aligning to TRBD2. This clonotype was obtained from a man aged 50 to 59 in good health. The CDR3, as DNA: TGTGCCAGCAGGTCCGGGACGGGGGGAGAGACCCAGTACTTC. Translating gives CASRSGTGGETQYF.